The 21 T cell receptor beta chains given below trace back to one sample, sequenced in a study of regulatory T cells in long-lasting Graves disease. Sequencing libraries for TCR beta were prepared with iRepertoire HTBI primers and Arm-PCR of CDR3 regions. TCRdb ran MiXCR on the multiplex PCR reads and lists one entry per CDR3 protein. In the table there are 700,000 or so distinct CDR3 sequences, around 30% of which are singletons. Time point in this sample: persistent/refractory GD, antithyroid drugs over 5 years with positive TRAb. Construction of the TCR library relied on RNA isolated from PBMCs. This specimen consisted of peripheral blood mononuclear cells (PBMCs), obtained when the disease was refractory, from a patient treated with antithyroid drugs. These receptors all stem from a female donor with Graves disease.

This chain uses TRBV7-3 with TRBJ1-1; D might be TRBD1 (6 bases). The CDR3 spans 15 residues. Per the germline V gene, CDR1 is SGHTA and CDR2 is FQGTGA. The V gene lost 5 bases and the J gene lost 0 bases, with 13 bases spanning the gap. This CDR3 reads CASSPGTKMNTEAFF. The CDR3, as DNA: TGTGCCAGCAGCCCCGGGACAAAAATGAACACTGAAGCTTTCTTT.

The chain is built from TRBV10-2 and TRBJ2-7; 11 bases align to TRBD2. The length of the CDR3 is 14 residues. The germline gives CDR1 WSHSY, CDR2 SAAADI. The V segment lost 4 bases and the J segment 4 bases; nucleotides outside the gene matches: 3. CDR3 loop: CASSVIAGGYEQYF. DNA for the CDR3: TGCGCCAGCAGTGTGATAGCGGGAGGGTACGAGCAGTACTTC.

This clonotype turned up a few times. This chain connects TRBV19 to TRBJ1-5, with D hard to call. Trimming cost V 7 bases and J 2 bases, with 12 bases left between them. Germline values: CDR1 LNHDA, CDR2 SQIVND (reference sequence). CDR3 length: 14 amino acids. In DNA, the CDR3 is TGTGCCAGTACCGAGGTAGGACGCAATCAGCCCCAGCATTTT. Translating it yields CASTEVGRNQPQHF.

This clonotype has only a few counts. The chain carries TRBV6-2 or TRBV6-3 and TRBJ2-2; D perhaps matches TRBD1 (5 bases). The CDR3 totals 19 residues. Per the germline V gene, CDR1 is MNHEY and CDR2 is SVGEGT. V was pared by 1 base and J by 1 base, with 19 bases between. The DNA of the CDR3 is TGTGCCAGCAGTTACTGGGGTGTTTCCAGGGCCAAGAACACCGGGGAGCTGTTTTTT. It encodes CASSYWGVSRAKNTGELFF.

The V and J genes are TRBV19 and TRBJ1-2; no clear D gene. V lost 4 bases to trimming and J lost 0 bases, with 9 bases between them. CDR1 and CDR2 (germline): LNHDA, SQIVND (reference sequence). This CDR3 spans 14 amino acids. The CDR3 DNA follows: TGTGCCAGTAGTACAGGTCCTGCTAACTATGGCTACACCTTC. This codes for CASSTGPANYGYTF.

The chain couples TRBV9 to TRBJ1-2, with TRBD1 as a possible D gene (5 bases). Looked up from germline, CDR1 is SGDLS and CDR2 is YYNGEE. Trimming pared 5 bases from V and 9 bases from J, leaving 14 bases between. This CDR3 region has 12 residues. CDR3 residues: CASSPGDLRYTF. CDR3 DNA: TGTGCCAGCAGTCCGGGGGATCTGCGCTACACCTTC.

This clonotype was recorded many times. This chain joins TRBV28 and TRBJ2-2, with a tentative D call TRBD2 (6 bases). The CDR3 has 15 amino acids. Trimming left V 2 bases short and J 6 bases short, with 13 bases between. CDR1 and CDR2 (germline): MDHEN, SYDVKM. The CDR3 region has the DNA TGTGCCAGCAGTTTAATCGGGAGTCGGGCCGGGGAGCTGTTTTTT. Translating it yields CASSLIGSRAGELFF.

This clonotype was detected only a few times. The chain employs TRBV29-1 and TRBJ2-7; 9 bases fit TRBD2. The V gene end was trimmed by 3 bases and the J gene end by 7 bases; junction bases not matched to a gene: 10. Germline values: CDR1 SQVTM, CDR2 ANQGSEA. The CDR3 is made up of 14 amino acids. The CDR3 coding sequence is TGCAGCGTTGACGTGGGGATAGCGGGAGCTGAGCAGTACTTC. It encodes CSVDVGIAGAEQYF.

This clonotype was seen a few times. The chain combines TRBV30 with TRBJ2-4, with a tentative D call TRBD1 (6 bases). The CDR3 contains 14 residues. CDR1 GTSNPN and CDR2 SVGIG come from the germline V gene (reference sequence). V lost 4 bases to trimming and J lost 7 bases, with 17 bases between them. The CDR3 DNA reads as TGTGCCTGGACCGCGCTACCGGGACACAACATTCAGTACTTC. Translating it yields CAWTALPGHNIQYF. Full variable domain (outside the CDR3, taken from reference TRBV30 and TRBJ2-4): SQTIHQWPATLVQPVGSPLSLECTVEGTSNPNLYWYRQAAGRGLQLLFYSVGIGQISSEVPQNLSASRPQDRQFILSSKKLLLSDSGFYLCAWTALPGHNIQYFGAGTRLSVL.

This chain uses TRBV20-1 with TRBJ2-5; 11 positions agree with TRBD2. Looked up from germline, CDR1 is DFQATT and CDR2 is SNEGSKA (reference sequence). With V trimmed by 6 bases and J by 2 bases, 8 bases remained unmatched. This CDR3 spans 15 amino acids. The CDR3 loop reads CSASGTSGSQETQYF. The CDR3 DNA is TGCAGTGCCTCTGGGACTAGCGGTTCTCAAGAGACCCAGTACTTC.

At least ten counts were recorded for this clonotype. CDR3 protein: CASSSGTQFHEQYF. CDR3 nucleotides: TGTGCCAGCAGTTCAGGAACACAGTTCCACGAGCAGTACTTC. The gene calls are TRBV12-3 or TRBV12-4 and TRBJ2-7, with D uncertain. V lost 4 bases and J lost 5, with 15 bases in between. CDR3 length: 14 residues.

This clonotype was seen ten or more times. The chain links TRBV28 to TRBJ1-5; no reliable D call. This CDR3 is built from 12 residues. Germline V CDR1 and CDR2: MDHEN, SYDVKM. V gave up 1 base and J gave up 6 bases, with 4 bases separating them. CDR3 bases: TGTGCCAGCAGTTTATCTACTCAGCCCCAGCATTTT. Protein product: CASSLSTQPQHF.

J is TRBJ2-5 and V is TRBV4-1, with 10 positions matching TRBD2. The CDR3 sequence is 16 residues long. V lost 4 bases and J lost 1; bases outside the gene matches: 6. Germline V gene sequence: CDR1 MGHRA, CDR2 YSYEKL. CDR3 residues: CASSPGTSDLQETQYF. In DNA form, the CDR3 reads TGCGCCAGCAGCCCTGGGACTAGCGATCTCCAAGAGACCCAGTACTTC.

The table lists this clonotype with a few counts. J is TRBJ2-4 and V is TRBV7-9; the match to TRBD1 covers 7 bases. The CDR3 loop spans 18 amino acids. Trimming at V came to 4 bases and at J to 0 bases, leaving 12 bases not matched to a gene. Germline lookup yields CDR1 SEHNR and CDR2 FQNEAQ (reference sequence). Here the CDR3 reads CASSSRTGALKAKNIQYF. In nucleotides, the CDR3 is TGTGCCAGCAGCTCGCGGACAGGAGCCCTAAAAGCCAAAAACATTCAGTACTTC.

This clonotype came up a few times. This rearrangement joins TRBV25-1 to TRBJ2-7; D is undetermined. CDR3 length: 13 residues. Germline CDR1 and CDR2: MGHDK and SYGVNS. V shed 4 bases and J shed 4 bases, with 11 bases lying between them. The CDR3: CASSVSLDYEQYF. The CDR3 nucleotides are TGTGCCAGCAGTGTATCTCTTGATTACGAGCAGTACTTC.

This sequence joins TRBV20-1 and TRBJ1-2, with 7 bases matching TRBD1. Trimming removed 4 bases from V and 4 bases from J; junction bases left unmatched: 3. The CDR3 extends over 12 amino acids. Per germline, CDR1 DFQATT and CDR2 SNEGSKA (reference sequence). CDR3 amino acids: CSATWDSYGYTF. CDR3 in DNA: TGCAGTGCTACTTGGGACAGCTATGGCTACACCTTC.

As DNA, the CDR3 is TGTGCCAGCATAGGAAGGGTGGGGATTAGCAATCAGCCCCAGCATTTT. It specifies CASIGRVGISNQPQHF. This rearrangement joins TRBV6-1 to TRBJ1-5, with D unclear. There are 16 residues in the CDR3. Trimming took 7 bases from V and 0 from J, leaving 16 bases between them. Germline V gene lookup returns CDR1 MNHNS and CDR2 SASEGT.

This clonotype is a singleton in its sample. The rearrangement joins TRBV5-6 to TRBJ2-5, with D perhaps TRBD2 (5 bases). V was cut by 4 bases and J by 4 bases, with 14 bases left in between. CDR1 and CDR2 from the germline V gene are SGHDT and YYEEEE. The CDR3 consists of 14 residues. The CDR3 nucleotides read TGTGCCAGCAGCCTACAAGGGAGACCAGAGACCCAGTACTTC. Encoded protein: CASSLQGRPETQYF.

The table lists this clonotype with a few counts. This sequence joins TRBV3-1 and TRBJ1-4; 8 bases line up with TRBD1. This CDR3 region has 17 residues. Trimming removed 2 bases from V and 6 bases from J; junction bases left unmatched: 11. The germline CDR1 and CDR2 sequences are LGHDT and YNNKEL (reference sequence). The CDR3 protein is CASSQSGGAWADEKLFF. CDR3 in DNA: TGTGCCAGCAGCCAATCAGGGGGCGCATGGGCCGATGAAAAACTGTTTTTT.

The rearrangement uses TRBV12-3 or TRBV12-4 and TRBJ2-7; D might be TRBD2 (7 bases). This CDR3 region has 13 residues. V was clipped by 9 bases and J by 2 bases, with 14 bases between them. The CDR3 DNA sequence: TGTGCCAGTCGGGGGGACAATACCTACGAGCAGTACTTC. Protein product: CASRGDNTYEQYF.

This clonotype was detected ten times or more. Here the CDR3 DNA reads TGTGCCAGCAGTTACTCGCCAACATCAGTAGCGGGAGTGTATGGCGAGCAGTACTTC. Translating gives CASSYSPTSVAGVYGEQYF. The chain joins TRBV6-6 to TRBJ2-7; 9 nucleotides align to TRBD2. This CDR3 contains 19 residues. CDR1 MNHNY and CDR2 SVGAGI come from the germline V gene (reference sequence). V gave up 0 bases and J gave up 6 bases; unmatched junction bases: 18.